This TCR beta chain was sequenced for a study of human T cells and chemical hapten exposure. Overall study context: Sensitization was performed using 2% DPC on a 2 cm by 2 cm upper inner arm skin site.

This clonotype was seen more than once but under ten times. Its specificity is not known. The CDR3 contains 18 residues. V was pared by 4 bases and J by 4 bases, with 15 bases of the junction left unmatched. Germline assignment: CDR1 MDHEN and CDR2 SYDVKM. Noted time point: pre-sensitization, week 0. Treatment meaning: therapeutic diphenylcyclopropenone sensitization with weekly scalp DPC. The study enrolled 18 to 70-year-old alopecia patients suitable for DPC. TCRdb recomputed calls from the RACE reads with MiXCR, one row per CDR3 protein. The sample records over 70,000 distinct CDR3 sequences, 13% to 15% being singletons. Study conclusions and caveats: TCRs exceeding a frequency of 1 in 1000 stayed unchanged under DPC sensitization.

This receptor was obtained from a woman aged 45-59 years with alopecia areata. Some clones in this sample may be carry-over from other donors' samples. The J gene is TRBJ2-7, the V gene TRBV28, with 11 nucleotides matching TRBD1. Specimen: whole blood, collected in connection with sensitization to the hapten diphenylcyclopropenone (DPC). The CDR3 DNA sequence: TGTGCCAGCAGTTCCGCGGCCGGGAGGACAGGGGGCTATTACGAGCAGTACTTC. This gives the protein CASSSAAGRTGGYYEQYF. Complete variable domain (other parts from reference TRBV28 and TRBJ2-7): DVKVTQSSRYLVKRTGEKVFLECVQDMDHENMFWYRQDPGLGLRLIYFSYDVKMKEKGDIPEGYSVSREKKERFSLILESASTNQTSMYLCASSSAAGRTGGYYEQYFGPGTRLTVT.